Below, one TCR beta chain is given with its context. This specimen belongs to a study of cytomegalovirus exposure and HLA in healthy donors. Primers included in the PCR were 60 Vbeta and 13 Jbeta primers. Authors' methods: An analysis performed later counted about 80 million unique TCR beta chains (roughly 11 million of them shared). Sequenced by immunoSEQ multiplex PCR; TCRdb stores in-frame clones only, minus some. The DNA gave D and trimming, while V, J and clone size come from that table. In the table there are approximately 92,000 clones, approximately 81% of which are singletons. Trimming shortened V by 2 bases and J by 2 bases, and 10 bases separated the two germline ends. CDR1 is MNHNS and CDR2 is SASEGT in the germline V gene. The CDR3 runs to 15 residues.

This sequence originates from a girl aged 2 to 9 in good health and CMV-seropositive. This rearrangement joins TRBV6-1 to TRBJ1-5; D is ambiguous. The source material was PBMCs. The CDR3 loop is CASSETAGGNQPQHF. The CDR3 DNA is TGTGCCAGCAGTGAAACTGCGGGCGGCAATCAGCCCCAGCATTTT.